Below, 28 T cell receptor beta chains from the same sample are listed, as sequenced in a study of T cells in Graves' hyperthyroidism and ophthalmopathy. RNA transcripts gave rise to amplified TCR beta CDR3 regions. HTBI primers were employed in a first-round RT-PCR of the TCR CDR3. TCRdb passed the multiplex PCR reads through MiXCR, listing each CDR3 protein once. In the table there are hundreds of thousands of distinct CDR3 sequences, 25% to 30% of which are singletons. Sequencing used blood. These receptors all come from a man aged 40-49 years with Graves' hyperthyroidism that later progressed to Graves' ophthalmopathy.

This clonotype was counted at least ten times. The chain combines TRBV12-3 or TRBV12-4 with TRBJ1-6; weak D call: TRBD1 (5 bases). Trimming took off 8 bases at V and 7 bases at J, with 15 bases between the two ends. This CDR3 is built from 14 residues. The CDR3 loop reads CASVGHSRNSPLHF. CDR3 DNA sequence: TGTGCCAGCGTCGGACACAGCCGAAATTCACCCCTCCACTTT.

This clonotype came up many times. The chain combines TRBV20-1 with TRBJ1-2; no clear D. Germline-derived CDR1 and CDR2 are DFQATT and SNEGSKA (reference sequence). V was clipped by 3 bases and J by 3 bases, with 11 bases between them. The CDR3 has 13 residues. The CDR3 coding sequence is TGCAGTGCTAGCTCCTCTGAAGACTATGGCTACACCTTC. Translated, it gives CSASSSEDYGYTF.

The genes are TRBV20-1 and TRBJ2-5; D gene uncertain. CDR3 size: 12 residues. Per the germline V gene, CDR1 is DFQATT and CDR2 is SNEGSKA (reference sequence). Trimming removed 3 bases at V and 4 bases at J, with 9 bases between. This CDR3 reads CSARPGGETQYF. DNA for the CDR3: TGCAGTGCTAGGCCGGGTGGAGAGACCCAGTACTTC.

Worth noting for this clonotype: With a much larger clone just one base away, this may be a read error. The V call is TRBV3-1, the J call TRBJ1-1, with D uncertain. The CDR3 contains 14 residues. The V end lost 1 base, the J end lost 4 bases, and 10 bases lay between the germline ends. CDR1 is LGHDT, CDR2 YNNKEL, per germline (reference sequence). The CDR3 coding sequence is TGTGCCAGCAGCCAAGTTGTGGGCGGCACTGAAGCTTTCTTT. It translates to CASSQVVGGTEAFF.

In this sample, this clonotype turned up many times. The chain employs TRBV7-8 and TRBJ1-3; D is undetermined. This CDR3 spans 15 amino acids. V was clipped by 0 bases and J by 0 bases, with 6 bases between them. Germline CDR1 is SGHVS and CDR2 is FQNEAQ. In DNA form, the CDR3 reads TGTGCCAGCAGCTTAGCCCCAAGCTCTGGAAACACCATATATTTT. This gives the protein CASSLAPSSGNTIYF.

This clonotype was counted many times. The rearrangement joins TRBV2 to TRBJ2-7; 8 bases fit TRBD1. CDR1 is SNHLY and CDR2 is FYNNEI in the germline V gene. V shed 4 bases and J 2 bases; nucleotides not matched to a gene: 7. This CDR3 is 15 amino acids long. The CDR3 here is CASSGGTGLPYEQYF. The CDR3 DNA sequence: TGTGCCAGCAGTGGGGGGACAGGCTTGCCCTACGAGCAGTACTTC.

The chain couples TRBV27 to TRBJ2-2; D gene ambiguous. With 0 bases removed from V and 6 bases from J, the gap between germline ends came to 8 bases. The CDR3 sequence is 14 residues long. CDR1 is MNHEY, CDR2 SMNVEV, per germline (reference sequence). The CDR3 here is CASSLSSSAGELFF. Written as DNA, the CDR3 is TGTGCCAGCAGTTTATCGAGTTCGGCCGGGGAGCTGTTTTTT.

This chain connects TRBV11-2 to TRBJ2-7, with D perhaps given as TRBD1 or TRBD2 (5 bases each). V gave up 6 bases and J gave up 2 bases, with 20 bases separating them. The CDR3 is 16 residues long. Germline V CDR1 and CDR2: SGHAT, FQNNGV. The DNA of the CDR3 is TGTGCCAGCAGGAGCGGACCGGGACGCCAAACCTACGAGCAGTACTTC. It is translated as CASRSGPGRQTYEQYF.

As regards this clonotype: At one end the junction does not follow the germline gene, possibly because of a read error. The chain employs TRBV18 and TRBJ2-5; D may be TRBD1 (6 bases). This CDR3 has 17 amino acids. Germline CDR1 reads KGHSH; CDR2 reads LQKENI. The CDR3 DNA is TGTGCTAGCTCACCACCGACGGGACACAAGTTTCGAGAGACCCAGTACTTC. Residues: CASSPPTGHKFRETQYF.

This clonotype was counted many times. CDR3 bases: TGTGCCAGTGCAAGACTTAGCGGGAGAAACACCGGGGAGCTGTTTTTT. This encodes CASARLSGRNTGELFF. The chain uses TRBV19 and TRBJ2-2, with 9 bases that match TRBD2. V lost 8 bases to trimming and J lost 2 bases; unmatched junction nucleotides: 9. In germline, CDR1 is LNHDA, CDR2 SQIVND (reference sequence). The CDR3 sequence is 16 residues long.

This chain links TRBV6-5 with TRBJ2-7; 8 nucleotides match TRBD1. With 0 bases clipped from V and 4 bases from J, the junction kept 5 bases outside the gene matches. The CDR3 sequence is 15 residues long. CDR1 MNHEY and CDR2 SVGAGI come from the germline V gene. The CDR3 region has the DNA TGTGCCAGCAGTTACTCCGACAGGGGTTTGTACGAGCAGTACTTC. This encodes CASSYSDRGLYEQYF.

This clonotype was recorded at least ten times. J is TRBJ1-6 and V is TRBV6-2 or TRBV6-3, with a tentative D call TRBD1 (6 bases). V lost 7 bases and J lost 2, with 15 bases in between. Germline assignment: CDR1 MNHEY and CDR2 SVGEGT. The CDR3 is 16 residues long. The CDR3 sequence: CASNLQGRTYNSPLHF. In nucleotides, the CDR3 is TGTGCCAGCAATCTTCAGGGGCGGACCTATAATTCACCCCTCCACTTT.

The V gene is TRBV27, the J gene TRBJ1-5; TRBD1 might be the D (5 bases). Germline CDR1 MNHEY, CDR2 SMNVEV (reference sequence). The V end lost 7 bases, the J end lost 7 bases, and 17 bases lay between the germline ends. This CDR3 has 14 amino acids. The CDR3 is CASNASGPGQPQHF. The CDR3 coding sequence is TGTGCCAGCAACGCATCGGGGCCGGGGCAGCCCCAGCATTTT.

Of note for this clonotype: Relative to the germline gene, one junction end is altered; a read error may explain this. J is TRBJ2-7 and V is TRBV6-1; 9 bases fit TRBD1. Germline CDR1 is MNHNS and CDR2 is SASEGT. This CDR3 contains 14 residues. The CDR3 loop is CGSSRDRANYEQYF. Written as DNA, the CDR3 is TGTGGCAGCAGTAGGGACAGGGCTAACTACGAGCAGTACTTC.

This clonotype was observed a few times. This sequence joins TRBV7-2 and TRBJ2-5, with D maybe TRBD2 (7 bases). The CDR3 is 15 residues long. The germline CDR1 and CDR2 sequences are SGHTA and FQGNSA. V was shortened by 1 base and J by 3 bases, with 12 bases between the two germline ends. The CDR3 loop reads CASSLVGGGKETQYF. CDR3 DNA: TGTGCCAGCAGCTTAGTAGGGGGGGGAAAAGAGACCCAGTACTTC.

In its sample, this clonotype was seen many times. The chain combines TRBV12-3 or TRBV12-4 with TRBJ2-7, with 9 bases fitting TRBD2. V was pared by 5 bases and J by 3 bases, with 5 bases of the junction left unmatched. This CDR3 spans 14 amino acids. CDR3 region: CASSPWTSDYEQYF. CDR3 bases: TGTGCCAGCAGTCCTTGGACTAGCGACTACGAGCAGTACTTC.

The chain combines TRBV6-1 with TRBJ2-5; D is ambiguous. Germline lookup yields CDR1 MNHNS and CDR2 SASEGT. The CDR3 totals 13 residues. V lost 1 base to trimming and J lost 7 bases, with 10 bases between them. The CDR3 protein is CASSEGAGWTQYF. The CDR3 DNA follows: TGTGCCAGCAGTGAAGGGGCTGGTTGGACCCAGTACTTC.

This clonotype was seen many times. The gene calls are TRBV5-1 and TRBJ2-5; the D is unclear. V gave up 0 bases and J gave up 7 bases, with 10 bases separating them. Germline V gives CDR1 SGHRS, CDR2 YFSETQ. The CDR3 contains 13 residues. DNA for the CDR3: TGCGCCAGCAGCTTGGGCCAGGTGGGGACCCAGTACTTC. The encoded protein is CASSLGQVGTQYF.

This clonotype was observed at least ten times. V and J are TRBV27 and TRBJ1-2, with TRBD1 matching 8 bases. The germline V gene encodes CDR1 MNHEY and CDR2 SMNVEV (reference sequence). The CDR3 is 15 residues long. The V gene end was trimmed by 6 bases and the J gene end by 7 bases; junction bases not matched to a gene: 13. The CDR3 loop reads CASRDIQGGFFGYTF. The CDR3 DNA is TGTGCCAGCAGAGACATACAGGGGGGATTCTTTGGCTACACCTTC.

This chain uses TRBV12-3 or TRBV12-4 with TRBJ1-2, with TRBD1 as a possible D gene (6 bases). There are 15 residues in the CDR3. V was cut by 6 bases and J by 6 bases, with 20 bases left in between. The CDR3: CASSCTAGEMDGYTF. The CDR3, as DNA: TGTGCCAGCAGCTGTACGGCAGGGGAGATGGATGGCTACACCTTC.

V gene TRBV5-4 combines with J gene TRBJ2-2, with 7 bases aligning to TRBD2. V lost 4 bases and J lost 1; bases outside the gene matches: 19. The CDR3 totals 20 residues. The germline V gene encodes CDR1 SGHNT and CDR2 YYREEE (reference sequence). The CDR3 nucleotides are TGTGCCAGCAGCCCTTGGCCTCGTCGGGCCGCGGGAGAGAACACCGGGGAGCTGTTTTTT. The encoded protein is CASSPWPRRAAGENTGELFF.

This clonotype was detected many times. The chain joins TRBV19 to TRBJ1-1, with TRBD1 as a possible D gene (5 bases). The germline gives CDR1 LNHDA, CDR2 SQIVND (reference sequence). The V end was cut by 5 bases, the J end by 4 bases, with 14 bases between. The CDR3 runs to 14 residues. The CDR3 sequence is CASSQQVVSTEAFF. The CDR3 nucleotides read TGTGCCAGTAGTCAACAGGTGGTGAGCACTGAAGCTTTCTTT.

The chain carries TRBV18 and TRBJ2-1; TRBD2 aligns across 8 bases. Trimming removed 3 bases from V and 5 bases from J; junction bases left unmatched: 6. In germline, CDR1 is KGHSH, CDR2 LQKENI. The CDR3 is made up of 15 amino acids. This CDR3 is CASSPPTSGNNEQFF. The CDR3 region has the DNA TGTGCCAGCTCACCCCCTACTAGCGGAAACAATGAGCAGTTCTTC.

This clonotype was counted at least ten times. The chain recombines TRBV19 with TRBJ2-7; 8 nucleotides agree with TRBD2. V lost 3 bases, J lost 2 bases, and 12 bases stayed unmatched. The CDR3 is made up of 17 amino acids. Germline loops: CDR1 LNHDA, CDR2 SQIVND (reference sequence). CDR3 amino acids: CASSITLERENPYEQYF. In DNA form, the CDR3 reads TGTGCCAGTAGTATCACCCTGGAGCGGGAGAACCCCTACGAGCAGTACTTC.

This clonotype was counted ten times or more. The rearrangement joins TRBV10-3 to TRBJ1-1, with D possibly matching TRBD1 (5 bases). The CDR3 runs to 13 residues. CDR1 and CDR2 (germline): ENHRY, SYGVKD. V was pared by 8 bases and J by 1 base, with 11 bases between. The CDR3 protein is CAICQGPNTEAFF. In DNA form, the CDR3 reads TGTGCCATCTGCCAGGGTCCGAACACTGAAGCTTTCTTT.

This clonotype has a count of ten or more. The chain uses TRBV5-1 and TRBJ2-7; D is possibly TRBD2 (5 bases). Per the germline V gene, CDR1 is SGHRS and CDR2 is YFSETQ. The V and J ends lost 2 bases and 1 base respectively, with 10 bases between them. CDR3 size: 14 residues. CDR3 sequence reads: CASSFSPGSYEQYF. The CDR3 nucleotides are TGCGCCAGCAGCTTCAGTCCGGGATCCTACGAGCAGTACTTC.

This clonotype was seen repeatedly, ten times or more. The chain combines TRBV29-1 with TRBJ2-7; tentatively, D is TRBD2 (5 bases). The CDR3 is 12 residues long. The germline CDR1 and CDR2 sequences are SQVTM and ANQGSEA. V gave up 7 bases and J gave up 2 bases, with 12 bases separating them. The CDR3 DNA follows: TGCAGCGCGGGGAGAGGCGCCTACGAGCAGTACTTC. This gives the protein CSAGRGAYEQYF.

This clonotype was recorded at least ten times. The V and J genes are TRBV6-4 and TRBJ2-2; 7 nucleotides line up with TRBD1. This CDR3 contains 17 residues. V lost 8 bases to trimming and J lost 1 base; unmatched junction nucleotides: 13. CDR1 and CDR2 from the germline V gene are MRHNA and SNTAGT. CDR3 loop: CASGSLRRQGNTGELFF. CDR3 nucleotide sequence: TGTGCCAGCGGGAGTTTGAGGCGACAGGGGAACACCGGGGAGCTGTTTTTT.